This entry describes one T cell receptor (beta chain). What it recognizes is unknown. The T cells that were sequenced for TCR beta were CD8+ and CD4+ cells from blood. In Susac syndrome patients, recently defined diagnostic criteria for definite or probable disease were met. This CDR3 comprises 13 residues. The germline CDR1 and CDR2 sequences are SGHTA and FQGNSA. V was cut by 2 bases and J by 7 bases, with 9 bases left in between. The data derive from a study of CD8 T cells in Susac syndrome. Study details: When blood was collected, patients with Susac syndrome were therapy-naive, were taking corticosteroids, or were receiving intravenous immunoglobulin alone.

Study-wide results and caveats: Acknowledgment was made by the study that its TCR sequencing and HLA analysis involved a relatively small number of individuals.

RNA amounts of about 0.5 to 1 ug underwent reverse transcription with random hexamers. In TCRdb, the immunoSEQ multiplex PCR reads were re-called with MiXCR into one record per CDR3 protein. This table has under 90,000 distinct CDR3 sequences, about 93% appearing once. The sequencing sample was made of CD4+ T cells from PBMCs. This TCR derives from a human donor with Susac syndrome. V gene TRBV7-2 combines with J gene TRBJ2-1; D is undetermined. This CDR3 reads CASSLFLGNEQFF. In nucleotides, the CDR3 is TGTGCCAGCAGCTTATTTTTAGGGAATGAGCAGTTCTTC.